Each of the 25 T cell receptor beta chains below was sequenced from the same sample in a study of T cells after somatic rescue of genetic block. The data were produced by immunoSEQ multiplex PCR, yet TCRdb's version contains in-frame clones alone and is incomplete. The sample contains tens of thousands of clones, 85% to 95% of which appear only once. The specimen was peripheral blood mononuclear cells (PBMCs). The receptors come from a middle-aged man.

A few counts support this clone. The chain employs TRBV14 and TRBJ1-1; D is unclear. The V end was cut by 0 bases, the J end by 4 bases, with 9 bases between. Per the germline V gene, CDR1 is SGHDN and CDR2 is FVKESK. The CDR3 sequence is 14 residues long. The CDR3 region has the DNA TGTGCCAGCAGCCAAGATGATGTTATCACTGAAGCTTTCTTT. Translated: CASSQDDVITEAFF.

This clone was seen only a few times. V and J are TRBV6-1 and TRBJ1-5; 10 nucleotides line up with TRBD1. The CDR3 spans 15 residues. V was pared by 6 bases and J by 6 bases, with 8 bases of the junction left unmatched. The germline CDR1 and CDR2 sequences are MNHNS and SASEGT. The CDR3 bases are TGTGCCAGCAGCGAACTGACAGGGGGCGGTCAGCCCCAGCATTTT. Translation gives CASSELTGGGQPQHF.

The chain joins TRBV6-1 to TRBJ1-5; D uncertain. The CDR3 loop spans 13 amino acids. Germline-derived CDR1 and CDR2 are MNHNS and SASEGT. Trimming left V 6 bases short and J 1 base short, with 7 bases between. DNA for the CDR3: TGTGCCAGCAGAGAACAAAGCAATCAGCCCCAGCATTTT. Protein: CASREQSNQPQHF.

This chain connects TRBV27 to TRBJ2-5, with unresolved D. The end of the DNA is better explained by TRBJ2-7, so the J call may be wrong. This CDR3 contains 11 residues. In germline, CDR1 is MNHEY, CDR2 SMNVEV (reference sequence). The CDR3 coding sequence is TGTGCCAGCAGTTTGGGCTACGAGCAGTACTTC. Encoded protein: CASSLGYEQYF.

The genes are TRBV7-2 and TRBJ1-5; maybe TRBD1 (5 bases). Trimming removed 0 bases from V and 4 bases from J, with 16 bases in between. This CDR3 has 17 residues. The germline CDR1 and CDR2 sequences are SGHTA and FQGNSA. CDR3 DNA sequence: TGTGCCAGCAGCTTAGCGCCCGGGGGGGGTGGAAATCAGCCCCAGCATTTT. This translates into CASSLAPGGGGNQPQHF.

The chain employs TRBV28 and TRBJ2-6; D is uncertain. CDR1 and CDR2 (germline): MDHEN, SYDVKM. V lost 6 bases and J lost 0, with 9 bases in between. This CDR3 region has 15 residues. The CDR3: CASSRSFSGANVLTF. The CDR3 DNA reads TGTGCCAGCAGCCGGAGTTTCTCTGGGGCCAACGTCCTGACTTTC.

The chain carries TRBV19 and TRBJ2-7, with 8 bases matching TRBD1. Germline values: CDR1 LNHDA, CDR2 SQIVND (reference sequence). V was pared by 1 base and J by 0 bases, with 5 bases of the junction left unmatched. The CDR3 has 16 residues. The chain's CDR3 is CASSIGAGGFSYEQYF. CDR3 coding DNA: TGTGCCAGTAGTATAGGGGCAGGGGGCTTCTCCTACGAGCAGTACTTC.

The chain carries TRBV19 and TRBJ1-5, with D possibly being TRBD1 (6 bases). The V and J ends lost 10 bases and 4 bases respectively, with 17 bases between them. Germline V gene lookup returns CDR1 LNHDA and CDR2 SQIVND (reference sequence). This CDR3 has 14 residues. CDR3 region: CANGGPSRNQPQHF. The CDR3 coding sequence is TGTGCCAACGGGGGGCCCTCTAGGAATCAGCCCCAGCATTTT.

The V gene is TRBV7-2, the J gene TRBJ2-7, with 7 bases aligning to TRBD1. The germline gives CDR1 SGHTA, CDR2 FQGNSA. This CDR3 contains 13 residues. The trim removed 0 bases at V and 5 bases at J, leaving 1 base unmatched. The CDR3 DNA reads TGTGCCAGCAGCTTAGCAGGGGGCAACGAGCAGTACTTC. Protein product: CASSLAGGNEQYF.

The rearrangement links TRBV12-5 to TRBJ2-1; D may be TRBD1 (6 bases). Germline CDR1 is LGHNT and CDR2 is FRNRAP. The CDR3 length is 14 residues. V shed 4 bases and J shed 0 bases, with 7 bases lying between them. CDR3 DNA sequence: TGTGCTAGTGGTTCCAGGGGCTCCTACAATGAGCAGTTCTTC. Translating gives CASGSRGSYNEQFF. Using reference TRBV12-5 and TRBJ2-1 for the parts outside the CDR3, the full variable domain is DARVTQTPRHKVTEMGQEVTMRCQPILGHNTVFWYRQTMMQGLELLAYFRNRAPLDDSGMPKDRFSAEMPDATLATLKIQPSEPRDSAVYFCASGSRGSYNEQFFGPGTRLTVL.

Here the CDR3 DNA reads TGTGCCAGCAGCGTATCCGGGACTAGCGGGATCACCGGGGAGCTGTTTTTT. The encoded protein is CASSVSGTSGITGELFF. The chain links TRBV9 to TRBJ2-2; TRBD2 matches at 13 bases. This CDR3 region has 17 residues. The V gene end was trimmed by 1 base and the J gene end by 4 bases; junction bases not matched to a gene: 4. Germline V gene lookup returns CDR1 SGDLS and CDR2 YYNGEE.

This chain links TRBV5-1 with TRBJ2-7, with a weak D call TRBD1 (5 bases). Germline lookup yields CDR1 SGHRS and CDR2 YFSETQ. Trimming pared 0 bases from V and 4 bases from J, leaving 11 bases between. The CDR3 spans 14 residues. In DNA, the CDR3 is TGCGCCAGCAGCTTGGCACAGGTGGGGTACGAGCAGTACTTC. As protein: CASSLAQVGYEQYF.

The rearrangement uses TRBV4-1 and TRBJ1-1, with D possibly matching TRBD1 (5 bases). The V end lost 0 bases, the J end lost 11 bases, and 16 bases lay between the germline ends. CDR1 and CDR2 from the germline V gene are MGHRA and YSYEKL. This CDR3 contains 14 residues. CDR3 sequence (DNA): TGCGCCAGCAGCCAAGATTTGGGACGTCGGCGGGCTTTCTTT. Its translation: CASSQDLGRRRAFF.

This chain connects TRBV10-3 to TRBJ2-3, with TRBD2 matching over 8 bases. From germline, CDR1 is ENHRY and CDR2 SYGVKD. The length of the CDR3 is 13 residues. Trimming at V came to 9 bases and at J to 6 bases, leaving 8 bases not matched to a gene. CDR3 sequence: CAILAGSTDTQYF. For the CDR3, the DNA is TGTGCCATTCTAGCGGGCTCCACGGATACGCAGTATTTT.

V gene TRBV7-8 combines with J gene TRBJ2-3; D is perhaps TRBD2 (5 bases). Germline loops: CDR1 SGHVS, CDR2 FQNEAQ. Trimming removed 4 bases from V and 4 bases from J, with 18 bases in between. The CDR3 is made up of 16 amino acids. The CDR3 loop reads CASSSRRGRPADTQYF. In DNA form, the CDR3 reads TGTGCCAGCAGCTCCCGACGGGGTCGACCAGCAGATACGCAGTATTTT.

The V gene is TRBV5-1, the J gene TRBJ2-3; 10 bases agree with TRBD2. Per the germline V gene, CDR1 is SGHRS and CDR2 is YFSETQ. The CDR3 covers 15 residues. The V segment lost 7 bases and the J segment 2 bases; nucleotides outside the gene matches: 7. The CDR3 DNA reads TGCGCCAGCGGAAGGACTAGCGGAAACACAGATACGCAGTATTTT. Protein sequence: CASGRTSGNTDTQYF.

This clone occurred once. The CDR3 coding sequence is TGCGCCAGCAGTCTTACGTCGGGTAGCACTGAAGCTTTCTTT. Translating it yields CASSLTSGSTEAFF. The J gene is TRBJ1-1, the V gene TRBV5-1, with D uncertain. Germline CDR1 reads SGHRS; CDR2 reads YFSETQ. The V end lost 5 bases, the J end lost 4 bases, and 15 bases lay between the germline ends. The CDR3 runs 14 residues.

This clone was counted once. This sequence joins TRBV18 and TRBJ1-5; D remains ambiguous. This CDR3 region has 12 residues. The V end lost 2 bases, the J end lost 7 bases, and 6 bases lay between the germline ends. Germline V gene data show CDR1 as KGHSH and CDR2 as LQKENI. The CDR3: CASSPGYQPQHF. For the CDR3, the DNA is TGTGCCAGCTCACCAGGATACCAGCCCCAGCATTTT.

The count of this clone is one. CDR3 amino acids: CASSPGTSKSGNTIYF. The CDR3 nucleotides are TGCGCCAGCAGCCCAGGGACTTCCAAGAGCGGAAACACCATATATTTT. The chain couples TRBV5-1 to TRBJ1-3; a possible D gene is TRBD1 (5 bases). Germline loops: CDR1 SGHRS, CDR2 YFSETQ. The CDR3 covers 16 residues. Trimming removed 4 bases from V and 4 bases from J, with 18 bases in between. Full variable domain (missing parts from reference TRBV5-1 and TRBJ1-3): KAGVTQTPRYLIKTRGQQVTLSCSPISGHRSVSWYQQTPGQGLQFLFEYFSETQRNKGNFPGRFSGRQFSNSRSEMNVSTLELGDSALYLCASSPGTSKSGNTIYFGEGSWLTVV.

This chain connects TRBV13 to TRBJ1-1; 7 bases align to TRBD1. V lost 2 bases, J lost 0 bases, and 3 bases stayed unmatched. Per the germline V gene, CDR1 is PRHDT and CDR2 is FYEKMQ (reference sequence). The CDR3 is made up of 15 amino acids. In DNA, the CDR3 is TGTGCCAGCAGCTTACGGGACAGAATGAACACTGAAGCTTTCTTT. Its translation is CASSLRDRMNTEAFF.

The CDR3 nucleotides read TGTGCCAGTAGGGCAGGGGGCACAGATACGCAGTATTTT. Protein product: CASRAGGTDTQYF. V and J are TRBV19 and TRBJ2-3; D might be TRBD1 (6 bases). CDR3 length equals 13 residues. V shed 6 bases and J shed 1 base, with 8 bases lying between them. CDR1 is LNHDA, CDR2 SQIVND, per germline (reference sequence). Complete variable domain (other parts from reference TRBV19 and TRBJ2-3): DGGITQSPKYLFRKEGQNVTLSCEQNLNHDAMYWYRQDPGQGLRLIYYSQIVNDFQKGDIAEGYSVSREKKESFPLTVTSAQKNPTAFYLCASRAGGTDTQYFGPGTRLTVL.

This CDR3 reads CVTGLNQPQHF. Here the CDR3 DNA reads TGTGTTACGGGATTGAATCAGCCCCAGCATTTT. This chain links TRBV27 with TRBJ1-5; unclear D gene. This CDR3 is 11 amino acids long. Germline V lookup: CDR1 MNHEY, CDR2 SMNVEV (reference sequence).

V usage is TRBV6-5 and J usage is TRBJ1-1, with D tentatively TRBD1 (6 bases). The germline CDR1 and CDR2 sequences are MNHEY and SVGAGI. The CDR3 has 13 residues. Trimming took off 2 bases at V and 7 bases at J, with 11 bases between the two ends. The CDR3, as DNA: TGTGCCAGCAGTTACCAGGACAGAAGTGAAGCTTTCTTT. This gives the protein CASSYQDRSEAFF.

This chain connects TRBV18 to TRBJ2-7; TRBD2 might be the D (7 bases). Germline CDR1 KGHSH, CDR2 LQKENI. The CDR3 covers 15 residues. V lost 8 bases and J 0 bases, leaving 17 bases between the germline ends. Here the CDR3 DNA reads TGTGCCAGCCGACCGGGGGGCGCAGGCTCCTACGAGCAGTACTTC. This gives the protein CASRPGGAGSYEQYF.

The chain uses TRBV10-3 and TRBJ2-3; weak D call: TRBD1 (6 bases). Trimming removed 3 bases at V and 6 bases at J, with 13 bases between. CDR1 and CDR2 (germline): ENHRY, SYGVKD. CDR3 length equals 14 residues. The CDR3 DNA sequence: TGTGCCATCAGTGACAGGGGCGTTCGGGATACGCAGTATTTT. This codes for CAISDRGVRDTQYF.